These 16 T cell receptor beta chains share one sample of origin, sequenced in a study of T cell responses to AZD1222 COVID-19 vaccine. Profiled with immunoSEQ multiplex PCR; TCRdb holds only in-frame clones, not every one. The table lists 95,000 to 150,000 clones, about 88% of them singletons. The sequences come from peripheral blood, collected 28 days after the second AZD1222 dose. The receptors originated from an adult who received the AZD1222 COVID-19 vaccine.

The chain uses TRBV27 and TRBJ2-7, with 7 positions matching TRBD1. This CDR3 contains 13 residues. The V and J ends lost 5 bases and 3 bases, in that order; junction bases with no gene match: 4. In germline, CDR1 is MNHEY, CDR2 SMNVEV (reference sequence). In DNA form, the CDR3 reads TGTGCCAGCAGTATTCGACAGGGCTACGAGCAGTACTTC. Translating gives CASSIRQGYEQYF.

V usage is TRBV30 and J usage is TRBJ1-1; no firm D call. CDR1 and CDR2 (germline): GTSNPN, SVGIG (reference sequence). V lost 2 bases to trimming and J lost 8 bases, with 12 bases between them. This CDR3 contains 12 residues. The CDR3 protein is CAWSRLLNEAFF. The CDR3 DNA reads as TGTGCCTGGAGTCGACTGCTCAACGAAGCTTTCTTT. Based on the CDR3 plus reference TRBV30 and TRBJ1-1, the full variable domain is SQTIHQWPATLVQPVGSPLSLECTVEGTSNPNLYWYRQAAGRGLQLLFYSVGIGQISSEVPQNLSASRPQDRQFILSSKKLLLSDSGFYLCAWSRLLNEAFFGQGTRLTVV.

The rearrangement uses TRBV28 and TRBJ1-2; D is unresolved. Trimming took 3 bases from V and 5 from J, leaving 7 bases between them. The CDR3 sequence is 12 residues long. CDR1 is MDHEN and CDR2 is SYDVKM in the germline V gene. CDR3: CASSFRLYGYTF. The DNA for the CDR3 is TGTGCCAGCAGTTTCCGGCTTTATGGCTACACCTTC.

To note about this clone: Germline and junction disagree at one end, which may indicate a read error. The chain carries TRBV28 and TRBJ2-2; D is perhaps TRBD1 (5 bases). CDR3 length equals 11 residues. Germline CDR1 is MDHEN and CDR2 is SYDVKM. As DNA, the CDR3 is TGTGCCAGCAGTTCCCCCAGGGTAGCCATTTTT. Amino acids: CASSSPRVAIF.

This chain uses TRBV7-9 with TRBJ2-7; D not certain. V lost 3 bases to trimming and J lost 3 bases, with 12 bases between them. Germline CDR1 and CDR2: SEHNR and FQNEAQ (reference sequence). The CDR3 covers 14 residues. CDR3 amino acids: CASSLEIHLYEQYF. As DNA, the CDR3 is TGTGCCAGCAGCTTGGAAATCCACCTCTACGAGCAGTACTTC.

The chain has TRBV30 and TRBJ1-1, with 10 bases aligning to TRBD1. Germline CDR1 GTSNPN, CDR2 SVGIG (reference sequence). The ends lost 5 bases at V and 0 bases at J; junction bases unmatched: 0. The CDR3 has 13 residues. CDR3 residues: CAWGQGVNTEAFF. In DNA form, the CDR3 reads TGTGCCTGGGGACAGGGGGTGAACACTGAAGCTTTCTTT.

This chain links TRBV27 with TRBJ1-5; no clear D. The length of the CDR3 is 13 residues. The V and J ends lost 5 bases and 7 bases respectively, with 12 bases between them. Looked up from germline, CDR1 is MNHEY and CDR2 is SMNVEV (reference sequence). The CDR3, as DNA: TGTGCCAGCAGTGTCTCGGCGAGGCAGCCCCAGCATTTT. Translating gives CASSVSARQPQHF.

The chain combines TRBV18 with TRBJ1-1; the D gene is possibly TRBD1 (5 bases). Trimming left V 4 bases short and J 0 bases short, with 9 bases between. The CDR3 extends over 14 amino acids. Germline loops: CDR1 KGHSH, CDR2 LQKENI. CDR3 loop: CASSLQGMNTEAFF. The CDR3 DNA sequence: TGTGCCAGCTCACTTCAGGGAATGAACACTGAAGCTTTCTTT.

The J gene is TRBJ2-7, the V gene TRBV20-1; tentatively, D is TRBD1 (6 bases). The germline V gene has CDR1 DFQATT and CDR2 SNEGSKA (reference sequence). Trimming pared 6 bases from V and 2 bases from J, leaving 8 bases between. The CDR3 is 11 amino acids. The CDR3, as DNA: TGCAGTGCCACAGGGACCTACGAGCAGTACTTC. Translation: CSATGTYEQYF.

The chain has TRBV7-8 and TRBJ2-5; 7 nucleotides match TRBD1. V trimming: 1 base; J trimming: 5 bases; junction bases outside the gene matches: 16. The CDR3 is made up of 18 amino acids. The germline CDR1 and CDR2 sequences are SGHVS and FQNEAQ. The CDR3 protein is CASSLGVFGDRDEETQYF. The CDR3 DNA follows: TGTGCCAGCAGCTTAGGGGTATTTGGAGACAGGGACGAGGAGACCCAGTACTTC.

This clone was observed once. This chain uses TRBV6-5 with TRBJ2-3; TRBD2 is a possible D gene (5 bases). V dropped 7 bases and J dropped 7 bases, with 15 bases sitting between them. The CDR3 totals 13 residues. In germline, CDR1 is MNHEY, CDR2 SVGAGI. CDR3 sequence (DNA): TGTGCCAGCAAGGACTGGTCGGTGTATACGCAGTATTTT. Translated, it gives CASKDWSVYTQYF.

V and J are TRBV28 and TRBJ1-4; a weak D match, TRBD1 (5 bases). The CDR3 is 16 residues long. V lost 2 bases to trimming and J lost 5 bases, with 15 bases between them. CDR1 and CDR2 from the germline V gene are MDHEN and SYDVKM. The CDR3 nucleotides are TGTGCCAGCAGTTTAGAAGGCCAGGGCGGGAATGAAAAACTGTTTTTT. Protein sequence: CASSLEGQGGNEKLFF.

This clone was seen a few times. J is TRBJ2-1 and V is TRBV6-4; TRBD2 agrees at 10 bases. With 3 bases clipped from V and 7 bases from J, the junction kept 6 bases outside the gene matches. The germline V gene encodes CDR1 MRHNA and CDR2 SNTAGT. CDR3 length equals 15 residues. Here the CDR3 reads CASSESSGGLNEQFF. The CDR3 coding sequence is TGTGCCAGCAGTGAAAGTAGCGGGGGGCTTAATGAGCAGTTCTTC.

The chain is built from TRBV20-1 and TRBJ1-1; D possibly corresponds to TRBD1 (6 bases). The CDR3 is 14 residues long. Trimming removed 3 bases from V and 1 base from J, with 12 bases in between. CDR1 is DFQATT, CDR2 SNEGSKA, per germline (reference sequence). CDR3 nucleotide sequence: TGCAGTGCTAGTCGGGGGGCTGAGAACACTGAAGCTTTCTTT. Translation: CSASRGAENTEAFF.

J is TRBJ1-4 and V is TRBV7-2; D remains ambiguous. V was clipped by 1 base and J by 4 bases, with 7 bases between them. The CDR3 consists of 14 residues. CDR1 SGHTA and CDR2 FQGNSA come from the germline V gene. The CDR3: CASSLGGVNEKLFF. Written as DNA, the CDR3 is TGTGCCAGCAGCTTAGGGGGTGTTAATGAAAAACTGTTTTTT.

The chain uses TRBV5-1 and TRBJ2-7; 9 bases line up with TRBD1. Germline loops: CDR1 SGHRS, CDR2 YFSETQ. This CDR3 is 15 amino acids long. V trimming: 0 bases; J trimming: 5 bases; junction bases outside the gene matches: 6. The CDR3 region is CASSLVGTGSNEQYF. In DNA, the CDR3 is TGCGCCAGCAGCTTGGTGGGGACAGGGTCCAACGAGCAGTACTTC.